A selection of T cell receptor beta chains follows, all from one sample in a study of shared clonotypes between healthy human individuals. Data came from immunoSEQ multiplex PCR; TCRdb stores just in-frame clones and leaves some out. Of hundreds of thousands of clones listed, roughly three quarters are singletons. Sequenced material: PBMCs. Source of these receptors: a woman in her forties in good health. Some clones in this sample may be carry-over from other donors' samples. Each CDR3 is given with its conserved first and last residue. Each record gives: J gene, clone size, D gene, V gene, CDR3 DNA, CDR3 protein. D genes are given only for firm matches. Not all rows give a size; the values are once, few, many and, for expanded clones, a class.

J: TRBJ2-1; size: NA; D: TRBD2; V: TRBV11-1; DNA: TGTGCCAGCAGCCCCGAGGGGGCCGGGACTAGCGGGTTCGATGAGCAGTTCTTC; CDR3: CASSPEGAGTSGFDEQFF
J: TRBJ2-7; size: NA; D: NA; V: TRBV7-6; DNA: TGTGCCAGCAGCTTAGGGGGGACTCTCTACGAGCAGTACTTC; CDR3: CASSLGGTLYEQYF
J: TRBJ1-2; size: NA; D: NA; V: TRBV9; DNA: TGTGCCAGCAGCGTAGCGGCAGTGATCTATGGCTACACCTTC; CDR3: CASSVAAVIYGYTF
J: TRBJ2-3; size: NA; D: NA; V: TRBV7-3; DNA: TGTGCCAGCAGCTTAGTTGGGGGGCGTTTGGGCACAGATACGCAGTATTTT; CDR3: CASSLVGGRLGTDTQYF
J: TRBJ1-5; size: few; D: NA; V: TRBV6-4; DNA: TGTGCCAGCGATAAAGGACAGCCGGCCCAGCATTTT; CDR3: CASDKGQPAQHF
J: TRBJ1-5; size: few; D: NA; V: TRBV30; DNA: TGTGCCTGGAGTGTGGGTTCAGGGCGCAATCAGCCCCAGCATTTT; CDR3: CAWSVGSGRNQPQHF
J: TRBJ2-3; size: NA; D: NA; V: TRBV15; DNA: TGTGCCACCAGCAGAGCTCCGACAGATACGCAGTATTTT; CDR3: CATSRAPTDTQYF
J: TRBJ2-5; size: NA; D: TRBD1; V: TRBV5-1; DNA: TGCGCCAGCAGCCCGGGACAGGAGCACCAAGAGACCCAGTACTTC; CDR3: CASSPGQEHQETQYF
J: TRBJ2-1; size: NA; D: NA; V: TRBV6-1; DNA: TGTGCCAGCAGTGAAGGGTCGGGGGGCGGTGAGCAGTTCTTC; CDR3: CASSEGSGGGEQFF
J: TRBJ1-5; size: NA; D: NA; V: TRBV10-1; DNA: TGCGCCAGCAGCCAGGGAGTAGGGGAGCCCCAGCATTTT; CDR3: CASSQGVGEPQHF
J: TRBJ1-4; size: NA; D: NA; V: TRBV29-1; DNA: TGCAGCGTTGCCAGCAATAATGAAAAACTGTTTTTT; CDR3: CSVASNNEKLFF
J: TRBJ2-3; size: NA; D: TRBD2; V: TRBV28; DNA: TGTGCCAGCAGCTCCACCGACAGGCGGGGGGGGTATTTT; CDR3: CASSSTDRRGGYF
J: TRBJ2-1; size: NA; D: NA; V: TRBV15; DNA: TGTGCCACCAGCAGGAGGCGCGGGGAACCATACAATGAGCAGTTCTTC; CDR3: CATSRRRGEPYNEQFF
J: TRBJ2-2; size: NA; D: NA; V: TRBV6-4; DNA: TGTGCCAGCAGACGGGTTTGGGACACCGGGGAGCTGTTTTTT; CDR3: CASRRVWDTGELFF
J: TRBJ1-4; size: few; D: NA; V: TRBV30; DNA: TGTGCCTGGAGCAAAGGGCTTAATGAAAAACTGTTTTTT; CDR3: CAWSKGLNEKLFF
J: TRBJ1-1; size: NA; D: NA; V: TRBV28; DNA: TGTGCCAGCAGTTTAGTGTGGGCAGGTGGTACTGAAGCTTTCTTT; CDR3: CASSLVWAGGTEAFF
J: TRBJ2-1; size: NA; D: NA; V: TRBV7-2; DNA: TGTGCCAGCAGCTTAACTAGCACCAATGAGCAGTTCTTC; CDR3: CASSLTSTNEQFF
J: TRBJ2-7; size: NA; D: NA; V: TRBV20-1; DNA: TGCAGTGCTAGTAAGAGCTACGAGCAGTACTTC; CDR3: CSASKSYEQYF
J: TRBJ2-7; size: once; D: TRBD2; V: TRBV6-5; DNA: TGTGCCAGCAGAAGAACTGGACTAGACTACGAGCAGTACTTC; CDR3: CASRRTGLDYEQYF
J: TRBJ2-3; size: NA; D: NA; V: TRBV6-4; DNA: TGTGCCAGCAGTGAAGGGAGCAGCACAGATACGCAGTATTTT; CDR3: CASSEGSSTDTQYF
J: TRBJ2-5; size: NA; D: TRBD1; V: TRBV7-9; DNA: TGTGCCAGCAGCTTAGGGGCAGACAGGGGAGAGACCCAGTACTTC; CDR3: CASSLGADRGETQYF
J: TRBJ2-7; size: NA; D: NA; V: TRBV5-4; DNA: TGTGCCAGCAGCTTGGGGGGACGTTACGAGCAGTACTTC; CDR3: CASSLGGRYEQYF
J: TRBJ2-7; size: NA; D: NA; V: TRBV28; DNA: TGTGCCAGCAGTTTACGGGGTTATAAGACCTACGAGCAGTACTTC; CDR3: CASSLRGYKTYEQYF
J: TRBJ2-2; size: once; D: NA; V: TRBV18; DNA: TGTGCCAGCTCACCGCTGGGCGGGGAGCTGTTTTTT; CDR3: CASSPLGGELFF
J: TRBJ2-2; size: NA; D: TRBD2; V: TRBV12-5; DNA: TGTGCTAGTGGTACCTGGACTAGCGGAACCCAAAGGGGGGAGCTGTTTTTT; CDR3: CASGTWTSGTQRGELFF
J: TRBJ1-5; size: NA; D: NA; V: TRBV14; DNA: TGTGCCAGCAGCCCTCGACGCAATCAGCCCCAGCATTTT; CDR3: CASSPRRNQPQHF
J: TRBJ2-5; size: NA; D: NA; V: TRBV5-5; DNA: TGTGCCAGCAGCACCCAGTCGCGGGGAGAGACCCAGTACTTC; CDR3: CASSTQSRGETQYF
J: TRBJ2-7; size: NA; D: NA; V: TRBV5-6; DNA: TGTGCCAGCAGCCCGACCCGTTGGACCGAGCAGTACTTC; CDR3: CASSPTRWTEQYF